The T cell receptor beta chain under discussion was sequenced for a study of CD8+CD57+ T cells in acquired aplastic anemia. Study background: Around 3.5 ug was the average amount of DNA from sorted CD4+ and CD8+ cells. Study-wide findings and caveats: Patients and controls were found to share more than 25 CD8+ CDR3 sequences.

Patients included in sequencing had previously demonstrated CD8+CD57+ cell expansion by flow cytometry. A severe acquired aplastic anemia diagnosis applied to all patients. TCR beta VDJ and CDR3 profiling used genomic DNA as template. TCRdb redid the calling of the reads with MiXCR, one entry per CDR3 protein. The repertoire includes 200,000 to 250,000 distinct CDR3 sequences, around 50% of them detected once, and approximately 20% sits in the top ten. Germline V gene sequence: CDR1 LNHDA, CDR2 SQIVND (reference sequence). This CDR3 region has 14 residues. J lost 4 bases, V lost 6 bases, and 5 bases had no gene match. In this sample, this clonotype turned up many times. The antigen remains undetermined.

The genes are TRBV19 and TRBJ1-4; the match to TRBD1 covers 7 bases. Material for sequencing was sorted CD4+, CD8+, or CD8+CD57+ T cells (not recorded which) from PBMCs. The source of this sequence is a human donor with aplastic anemia. CDR3 sequence: CASRTTGVNEKLFF. The CDR3 DNA follows: TGTGCCAGTAGGACTACAGGGGTTAATGAAAAACTGTTTTTT.